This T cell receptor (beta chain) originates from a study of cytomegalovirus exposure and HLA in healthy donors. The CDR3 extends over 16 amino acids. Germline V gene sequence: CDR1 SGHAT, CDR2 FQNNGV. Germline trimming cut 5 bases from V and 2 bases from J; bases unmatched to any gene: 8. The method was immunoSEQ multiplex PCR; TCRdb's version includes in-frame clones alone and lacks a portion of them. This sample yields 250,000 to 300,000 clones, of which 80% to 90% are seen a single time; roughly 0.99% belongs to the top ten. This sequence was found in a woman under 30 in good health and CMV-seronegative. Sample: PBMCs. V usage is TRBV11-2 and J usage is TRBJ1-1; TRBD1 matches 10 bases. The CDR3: CASSPGQGGFNTEAFF. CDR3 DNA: TGTGCCAGCAGCCCCGGACAGGGGGGGTTTAACACTGAAGCTTTCTTT.